Shown below are 14 T cell receptor beta chains from a single sample sequenced in a study of graft-versus-host responses after intestinal transplantation (dated by TCRdb to the early 2020s). The sample's time point, from its label and the paper: cells obtained before transplantation from donor or recipient. The protocol used for the library was the immunoSEQ multiplex PCR assay. As stored in TCRdb, this immuneACCESS dataset retains in-frame rearrangements with V and J assigned. A fraction of the clones does not appear; measured against another copy, unresolved V genes explain less than half of the discrepancy, and the remainder lacks a known reason. This sample holds about 97,000 clones; roughly 89% were observed only once. The ten largest clones capture roughly 0.2% of the sample. No cognate antigen is known for these TCRs. This specimen was unstimulated CD4+ T cells sorted from spleen or lymph node cells, taken before transplant. Receptors were obtained from a human donor who was the organ donor for an intestinal transplant.

V is TRBV5-1 and J is TRBJ2-6, with 7 bases aligning to TRBD2. With 4 bases clipped from V and 0 bases from J, the junction kept 10 bases outside the gene matches. The CDR3 covers 18 residues. Germline assignment: CDR1 SGHRS and CDR2 YFSETQ. CDR3 sequence reads: CASSPSVSGSSGANVLTF. Here the CDR3 DNA reads TGCGCCAGCAGCCCCTCGGTTAGCGGGTCCTCTGGGGCCAACGTCCTGACTTTC.

The V call is TRBV10-3, the J call TRBJ2-5; TRBD2 is a possible D gene (7 bases). CDR3 size: 15 residues. Trimming stripped 3 bases from V and 4 bases from J, with 15 bases between. Germline CDR1 and CDR2: ENHRY and SYGVKD. For the CDR3, the DNA is TGTGCCATCAGTGATATGGGGGGGGCGGGAGAGACCCAGTACTTC. This translates into CAISDMGGAGETQYF.

J is TRBJ2-7 and V is TRBV7-2; D gene uncertain. Germline V gene sequence: CDR1 SGHTA, CDR2 FQGNSA. The CDR3 spans 13 residues. Trimming removed 1 base at V and 2 bases at J, with 6 bases between. The CDR3 sequence: CASSLGAPYEQYF. CDR3 coding DNA: TGTGCCAGCAGCTTAGGGGCCCCCTACGAGCAGTACTTC. Full variable domain (missing parts from reference TRBV7-2 and TRBJ2-7): GAGVSQSPSNKVTEKGKDVELRCDPISGHTALYWYRQSLGQGLEFLIYFQGNSAPDKSGLPSDRFSAERTGGSVSTLTIQRTQQEDSAVYLCASSLGAPYEQYFGPGTRLTVT.

The chain links TRBV4-1 to TRBJ2-5; TRBD2 matches 7 bases. This CDR3 has 16 amino acids. V was pared by 1 base and J by 1 base, with 6 bases of the junction left unmatched. Looked up from germline, CDR1 is MGHRA and CDR2 is YSYEKL. Written as DNA, the CDR3 is TGCGCCAGCAGCCAAGGCCTTGGGAGGGGCCAAGAGACCCAGTACTTC. Amino acid sequence: CASSQGLGRGQETQYF.

This chain links TRBV5-1 with TRBJ2-1, with D maybe TRBD1 (5 bases). The CDR3 sequence is 14 residues long. V was clipped by 0 bases and J by 12 bases, with 16 bases between them. CDR1 is SGHRS, CDR2 YFSETQ, per germline. CDR3 sequence (DNA): TGCGCCAGCAGCTTGGTTTCAGGGCCGCTGGGGCAGTTCTTC. Translation gives CASSLVSGPLGQFF.

V usage is TRBV12-5 and J usage is TRBJ2-3; TRBD1 matches 8 bases. Unmatched junction bases numbered 13, after V lost 3 bases and J lost 5 bases. The CDR3 consists of 17 residues. Per germline, CDR1 LGHNT and CDR2 FRNRAP. The CDR3 loop is CASGFRAAQGDIDTQYF. DNA of the CDR3: TGTGCTAGTGGTTTCAGGGCCGCACAGGGGGATATAGATACGCAGTATTTT. Full variable domain (missing parts from reference TRBV12-5 and TRBJ2-3): DARVTQTPRHKVTEMGQEVTMRCQPILGHNTVFWYRQTMMQGLELLAYFRNRAPLDDSGMPKDRFSAEMPDATLATLKIQPSEPRDSAVYFCASGFRAAQGDIDTQYFGPGTRLTVL.

The rearrangement joins TRBV11-1 to TRBJ2-7, with 9 bases matching TRBD1. The CDR3 has 15 amino acids. Germline CDR1 reads SGHAT; CDR2 reads FQDESV (reference sequence). Trimming removed 3 bases from V and 0 bases from J; junction bases left unmatched: 3. CDR3 sequence (DNA): TGTGCCAGCAGCTTCAGGACAGGGGTCTCCTACGAGCAGTACTTC. This gives the protein CASSFRTGVSYEQYF.

The CDR3 nucleotides are TGCGCCAGCAGCCCCATACGACAGGGACCAACTGAAGCTTTCTTT. It translates to CASSPIRQGPTEAFF. The chain recombines TRBV5-1 with TRBJ1-1, with 7 bases fitting TRBD1. The J segment lost 5 bases and the V segment lost 4 bases, leaving 11 bases of the junction unmatched. Germline V gene lookup returns CDR1 SGHRS and CDR2 YFSETQ. CDR3 size: 15 residues.

The rearrangement joins TRBV6-1 to TRBJ1-3, with 9 bases lining up with TRBD1. Germline CDR1 MNHNS, CDR2 SASEGT. Trimming removed 6 bases from V and 3 bases from J; junction bases left unmatched: 3. The CDR3 sequence is 14 residues long. The CDR3 DNA reads as TGTGCCAGCAGGAACAGGGGGCTTGGAAACACCATATATTTT. Translation: CASRNRGLGNTIYF.

This chain links TRBV18 with TRBJ2-5; TRBD2 might be the D (6 bases). Germline CDR1 and CDR2: KGHSH and LQKENI. Deletions cut 3 bases from V and 1 base from J, with 6 bases between. This CDR3 comprises 13 residues. The CDR3 DNA is TGTGCCAGCTCACCGGGACTCCAAGAGACCCAGTACTTC. Amino acid sequence: CASSPGLQETQYF.

The gene calls are TRBV28 and TRBJ2-5; possibly TRBD2 for D (5 bases). The end of the DNA is better explained by TRBJ2-7, so the J call may be wrong. This CDR3 has 16 residues. Germline CDR1 MDHEN, CDR2 SYDVKM. CDR3 in amino acids: CASSALFGERSYEQYF. CDR3 sequence (DNA): TGTGCCAGCAGTGCCCTTTTCGGGGAGAGATCCTACGAGCAGTACTTC.

V and J are TRBV15 and TRBJ2-5; D not resolved. From germline, CDR1 is LNHNV and CDR2 YYDKDF (reference sequence). The ends were cut back, 1 base at V and 2 bases at J, with 8 bases in the middle. The CDR3 runs 14 residues. CDR3 DNA sequence: TGTGCCACCAGCAGAGTAGCTACACAAGAGACCCAGTACTTC. Residues: CATSRVATQETQYF.

The chain is built from TRBV6-1 and TRBJ1-1; D gene ambiguous. CDR3 length: 14 residues. The germline V gene encodes CDR1 MNHNS and CDR2 SASEGT. Between the trimmed V and J ends, which lost 3 bases and 0 bases, there was a span of 8 bases. CDR3 bases: TGTGCCAGCAGTGACCAGGTCATGAACACTGAAGCTTTCTTT. This codes for CASSDQVMNTEAFF.

CDR3 in amino acids: CASSQEAGVGYNSPLHF. CDR3 in DNA: TGCGCCAGCAGCCAAGAGGCAGGGGTCGGCTATAATTCACCCCTCCACTTT. This sequence joins TRBV4-1 and TRBJ1-6; a possible D gene is TRBD1 (6 bases). Germline V gene lookup returns CDR1 MGHRA and CDR2 YSYEKL. Trimming removed 0 bases from V and 3 bases from J, with 12 bases in between. This CDR3 spans 17 amino acids.